This T cell receptor (beta chain) was recovered during a study of T cells in Graves' hyperthyroidism and ophthalmopathy. Study-level background: Before any treatment, at initial diagnosis, peripheral blood was collected.

Study results and caveats: Ophthalmopathy onset followed model prediction by a median about six months.

This clonotype was observed a handful of times. As yet, its antigen is unknown. The CDR3 regions of TCR beta were amplified from RNA transcripts. Researchers ran a first-round RT-PCR on the TCR CDR3 using the HTBI primer set. Via MiXCR, TCRdb re-called the multiplex PCR reads, giving one row per CDR3 protein. This sample carries under 350,000 distinct CDR3 sequences, 21% of them seen once, and the ten largest clones take 50% to 65%. Clinicians diagnosed patients from clinical symptoms, serum thyroxine and TRAb, thyroid ultrasound and orbital computed tomography. V shed 3 bases, J shed 5 bases, and the junction held 7 bases outside the gene matches. The CDR3 sequence is 15 residues long. CDR1 and CDR2 from the germline V gene are GTSNPN and SVGIG (reference sequence).

Input material: blood. The chain uses TRBV30 and TRBJ1-4; 9 bases are a match to TRBD1. This clonotype was obtained from a woman in her forties or fifties with Graves' hyperthyroidism. CDR3 protein: CAWSPSTGGNEKLFF. The CDR3 coding sequence is TGTGCCTGGAGCCCTTCGACAGGGGGAAATGAAAAACTGTTTTTT.